This T cell receptor (beta chain) was captured by sequencing in a study of vaccination effects on CD4 cells after COVID-19. Antigen-specific CD4+ T cells were expanded with viral peptide pools in the ViraFEST assay before sequencing. At the end of 9 to 11 days of culture, CD4+ T cells were isolated. The vaccine given was either BNT162b2 or mRNA-1273, in two doses. Vaccine recipients, nucleocapsid antibody negative, had no prior SARS-CoV-2 infection. Approximately 1.9 million PBMC per well were cultured with around 9.6 IU/ml IL-2 and roughly 9.9 ug/ml peptides. The study's findings and limits: Healthy vaccinees showed cross-reactivity with common cold coronaviruses in only 1 of 255 vaccine-induced clones. Clones arising from infection and from vaccination showed marked clonal contraction late after vaccination.

Trimming pared 6 bases from V and 1 base from J, leaving 8 bases between. CDR3 length: 13 amino acids. Clones were sequenced by immunoSEQ multiplex PCR, and TCRdb holds only the in-frame ones, with some missing. The data show fewer than 40,000 clones, roughly 79% seen once. With regard to this clone: Antigen unknown.

This sequence joins TRBV12-3 or TRBV12-4 and TRBJ2-3; D ambiguous. The starting material was CD4+ T cells from PBMCs cultured with HCoV-NL63 spike peptides, obtained after COVID-19 vaccination. This clonotype originated in a human donor who received a COVID-19 vaccine. Some clones in this sample may be carry-over from other donors' samples. CDR3 DNA: TGTGCCAGCAGCCCCGCGGGCACAGATACGCAGTATTTT. Translating it yields CASSPAGTDTQYF.